This passage covers 5 T cell receptor beta chains from one sample sequenced in a study of cytomegalovirus exposure and HLA in healthy donors. The PCR made use of 60 Vbeta and 13 Jbeta primers. TCRdb's table, derived via immunoSEQ multiplex PCR, lists solely in-frame clones and lacks some. Seen here are a few hundred thousand clones, 77% observed once, and the top ten hold around 2.8%. The specimen sequenced was PBMCs. Receptors were obtained from a woman aged 60-70 years in good health and CMV-seropositive.

The chain links TRBV7-8 to TRBJ2-7, with D possibly matching TRBD1 (6 bases). The CDR3 contains 16 residues. Germline CDR1 reads SGHVS; CDR2 reads FQNEAQ. Trimming took off 0 bases at V and 2 bases at J, with 14 bases between the two ends. In nucleotides, the CDR3 is TGTGCCAGCAGCTTAGCCAGGGGTACGAGTACCTACGAGCAGTACTTC. As protein: CASSLARGTSTYEQYF.

This clone was detected a few times. This chain's CDR3 is CASSQESSMSADRGDGYTF. Written as DNA, the CDR3 is TGCGCCAGCAGCCAAGAGTCCTCGATGTCCGCCGACAGGGGAGATGGCTACACCTTC. J is TRBJ1-2 and V is TRBV4-1; 8 positions agree with TRBD1. The CDR3 length is 19 residues. The germline V gene has CDR1 MGHRA and CDR2 YSYEKL. The J segment lost 6 bases and the V segment lost 0 bases, leaving 18 bases of the junction unmatched.

J is TRBJ2-1 and V is TRBV27; 9 bases are shared with TRBD1. V gave up 4 bases and J gave up 6 bases; unmatched junction bases: 4. The germline V gene has CDR1 MNHEY and CDR2 SMNVEV (reference sequence). The CDR3 is 14 residues long. The CDR3 loop is CASSSLQGANEQFF. DNA for the CDR3: TGTGCCAGCAGTTCCTTACAGGGGGCCAATGAGCAGTTCTTC.

V gene TRBV4-3 combines with J gene TRBJ1-6; D call uncertain. The V end was cut by 0 bases, the J end by 10 bases, with 13 bases between. CDR1 and CDR2 (germline): LGHNA, YSLEER. This CDR3 has 15 amino acids. As DNA, the CDR3 is TGCGCCAGCAGCCAAGAGTGGGTGCCGGGGTCACCCCTCCACTTT. Its translation: CASSQEWVPGSPLHF.

The V gene is TRBV4-1, the J gene TRBJ1-5; TRBD1 agrees at 9 bases. The CDR3 is made up of 15 amino acids. CDR1 and CDR2 (germline): MGHRA, YSYEKL. V dropped 4 bases and J dropped 3; count of bases not matched to a gene: 4. The CDR3 DNA reads TGCGCCAGCAGCCGTACAGGGGGCAACAATCAGCCCCAGCATTTT. Encoded protein: CASSRTGGNNQPQHF.